A selection of T cell receptor beta chains follows, all from one sample in a study of cytomegalovirus exposure and HLA in healthy donors. The table came from immunoSEQ multiplex PCR; TCRdb's copy has only in-frame clones and leaves some out. The sample shows approximately 100,000 clones, approximately 80% of them seen only once. Sample: PBMCs. The source is a female donor in good health and CMV-seropositive. CDR3s leave out the opening cysteine and the closing phenylalanine or tryptophan. A clone size is listed for some rows: how often the clone was seen (once, few, many), or a class if it is expanded.

v_call clone_size cdr3_aa
TRBV11-2 NA ASSLAVGGLGAENSQY
TRBV7-9 NA ASSWFTGKPEAF
TRBV11-2 few ASSPAVPYGYT
TRBV6-1 NA ASSDTANYGYT
TRBV5-5 NA ASSVLAYTGELF
TRBV4-3 NA ASSQGWGDYGYT
TRBV19 NA ASSIRTGPFDPQPQH
TRBV7-9 NA ASSIGQSYGYT
TRBV10-3 NA AISAAGTSTDTQY
TRBV7-9 once ASSPVGRQETQY